A selection of T cell receptor beta chains follows, all from one sample in a study of T cell repertoires and HLA-DP antigens. Clones were sequenced by immunoSEQ multiplex PCR, and TCRdb holds only the in-frame ones, with some missing. The sample has roughly 73,000 clones, just under 80% seen once. These TCRs are of unknown antigen specificity. What was sequenced was CD4+ T cells from PBMCs. The receptors were gathered from a man between 60 and 75 years old in good health and CMV-seronegative. Each CDR3 is given with its conserved first and last residue. The D gene is left open where the match is weak. Only part of the rows carry a size: once, few, many, or a class if the clone is expanded.

>NA|TRBJ1-5|NA|TRBV21-1
CASSPLTAGEPQHF
TGTGCCAGCAGTCCCTTGACTGCAGGGGAGCCCCAGCATTTT
>TRBD2|TRBJ2-3|NA|TRBV2
CASSVLAGVVDTQYF
TGTGCCAGCAGTGTCCTAGCGGGAGTCGTTGATACGCAGTATTTT
>TRBD1|TRBJ1-1|NA|TRBV6-6
CASSKDRANTEAFF
TGTGCCAGCAGTAAGGACAGGGCGAACACTGAAGCTTTCTTT
>NA|TRBJ1-1|NA|TRBV5-1
CASSLGASSTEAFF
TGCGCCAGCAGCTTGGGGGCGTCTAGCACTGAAGCTTTCTTT
>NA|TRBJ2-2|NA|TRBV4-3
CASSQADRSLANTGELFF
TGCGCCAGCAGCCAGGCTGACCGAAGTCTCGCGAACACCGGGGAGCTGTTTTTT
>NA|TRBJ2-2|NA|TRBV9
CASSVAEGRELFF
TGTGCCAGCAGCGTAGCGGAGGGTCGGGAGCTGTTTTTT
>TRBD1|TRBJ1-4|NA|TRBV30
CAWSQDRGRPTNEKLFF
TGTGCCTGGAGTCAAGACAGGGGGCGACCAACTAATGAAAAACTGTTTTTT
>NA|TRBJ2-1|few|TRBV2
CASSRWRENEQFF
TGTGCCAGCAGTCGGTGGAGGGAGAATGAGCAGTTCTTC
>NA|TRBJ1-5|NA|TRBV30
CAWTPKGLPGNQPQHF
TGTGCCTGGACCCCCAAAGGGCTTCCGGGCAATCAGCCCCAGCATTTT
>NA|TRBJ1-3|NA|TRBV18
CASSPRGSGNTIYF
TGTGCCAGCTCACCCCGGGGCTCTGGAAACACCATATATTTT
>NA|TRBJ1-4|NA|TRBV30
CAWRPGPGNEKLFF
TGTGCCTGGAGGCCCGGGCCTGGAAATGAAAAACTGTTTTTT
>TRBD2|TRBJ2-1|NA|TRBV4-1
CASSQDLEGGSGVNEQFF
TGCGCCAGCAGCCAAGATCTTGAGGGCGGGAGTGGGGTCAATGAGCAGTTCTTC
>NA|TRBJ2-1|NA|TRBV7-9
CASSFLAGSVGEQFF
TGTGCCAGCAGCTTCTTAGCTGGGAGCGTGGGTGAGCAGTTCTTC
>NA|TRBJ1-4|NA|TRBV19
CASSMWAGKNEKLFF
TGTGCCAGTAGTATGTGGGCAGGGAAAAATGAAAAACTGTTTTTT
>TRBD1|TRBJ1-1|NA|TRBV6-6
CASSSPDRGVTEAFF
TGTGCCAGCAGTTCTCCAGACAGGGGAGTCACTGAAGCTTTCTTT
>TRBD2|TRBJ2-3|NA|TRBV27
CASSSYNPSGASDTQYF
TGTGCCAGCAGTTCATATAACCCTAGCGGGGCTTCAGATACGCAGTATTTT
>NA|TRBJ2-3|once|TRBV11-2
CASSLGRATDTQYF
TGTGCCAGCAGCTTAGGACGAGCCACAGATACGCAGTATTTT
>NA|TRBJ1-5|NA|TRBV28
CASSLGLAGENQPQHF
TGTGCCAGCAGCTTAGGATTGGCAGGGGAGAATCAGCCCCAGCATTTT
>TRBD1|TRBJ1-6|once|TRBV6-1
CASSTLAGGDSPLHF
TGTGCCAGCAGCACCCTGGCAGGGGGCGATTCACCCCTCCACTTT
>TRBD2|TRBJ2-7|NA|TRBV28
CASSLAGMVGRDEQYF
TGTGCCAGCAGCCTAGCGGGGATGGTAGGTCGTGACGAGCAGTACTTC
>NA|TRBJ1-3|NA|TRBV28
CASTRTLSGNTIYF
TGTGCCAGCACAAGGACTTTATCTGGAAACACCATATATTTT
>TRBD2|TRBJ2-3|few|TRBV7-9
CASSPRLAGLDTQYF
TGTGCCAGCAGCCCTCGACTAGCGGGGCTTGATACGCAGTATTTT
>NA|TRBJ2-1|NA|TRBV7-8
CASSLVLNEQFF
TGTGCCAGCAGCTTAGTACTCAATGAGCAGTTCTTC
>NA|TRBJ1-2|NA|TRBV13
CASSIQRNYGYTF
TGTGCCAGCAGCATACAGAGGAACTATGGCTACACCTTC
>NA|TRBJ1-4|NA|TRBV6-1
CASSEVAAGEKLFF
TGTGCCAGCAGTGAAGTAGCAGCGGGGGAAAAACTGTTTTTT
>NA|TRBJ1-4|NA|TRBV4-3
CASSQDLFEKLFF
TGCGCCAGCAGCCAAGATTTATTCGAAAAACTGTTTTTT
>NA|TRBJ2-7|NA|TRBV11-2
CASSLVRQASSYEQYF
TGTGCCAGCAGCTTAGTCCGGCAGGCGAGCTCCTACGAGCAGTACTTC
>TRBD1|TRBJ1-5|NA|TRBV30
CAWSRTGGAGGNQPQHF
TGTGCCTGGAGTAGGACAGGGGGCGCTGGGGGCAATCAGCCCCAGCATTTT
>NA|TRBJ1-1|NA|TRBV7-2
CASSLIQNTEAFF
TGTGCCAGCAGCCTCATTCAGAACACTGAAGCTTTCTTT
>NA|TRBJ1-4|NA|TRBV5-1
CASSLDRGAGEKLFF
TGCGCCAGCAGCTTGGATCGGGGGGCCGGAGAAAAACTGTTTTTT
>NA|TRBJ2-7|NA|TRBV27
CASSPYVSPYEQYF
TGTGCCAGCAGTCCCTACGTCAGCCCCTACGAGCAGTACTTC
>TRBD1|TRBJ2-7|NA|TRBV2
CASRGDRNGYEQYF
TGTGCCAGCAGGGGGGACAGGAATGGTTACGAGCAGTACTTC
>NA|TRBJ2-1|few|TRBV19
CASSIGAASNSYNEQFF
TGTGCCAGTAGTATAGGGGCAGCCTCCAACTCCTACAATGAGCAGTTCTTC
>NA|TRBJ2-5|NA|TRBV11-1
CASREQETQYF
TGTGCCAGCAGAGAACAAGAGACCCAGTACTTC
>TRBD1|TRBJ1-1|NA|TRBV7-9
CASSPLTGGMLTEAFF
TGTGCCAGCAGCCCCTTGACAGGGGGCATGTTAACTGAAGCTTTCTTT
>NA|TRBJ2-3|NA|TRBV27
CASRLRDTQYF
TGTGCCAGCAGACTAAGGGATACGCAGTATTTT
>TRBD1|TRBJ1-1|NA|TRBV25-1
CASSRDRRGTEAFF
TGTGCCAGCAGTCGGGACAGGAGGGGCACTGAAGCTTTCTTT